A selection of T cell receptor beta chains follows, all from one sample in a study of human T cells and chemical hapten exposure. TCRdb ran MiXCR on the RACE reads and lists one entry per CDR3 protein. The sample lists tens of thousands of distinct CDR3 sequences; approximately 5.5% were seen once. Source material: whole blood. All receptors derive from a human donor in good health. Some clones in this sample may be carry-over from other donors' samples. Both conserved end residues are part of each CDR3. A D gene is named only where the DNA matches it firmly. Only some rows state a clone size, as once, few, many or a class for expanded clones.

V: TRBV29-1; J: TRBJ2-7; D: NA; size: many; DNA: TGCAGCGTTGATGAGGGCGAGCAGTACTTC; CDR3: CSVDEGEQYF
V: TRBV20-1; J: TRBJ2-7; D: NA; size: many; DNA: TGCAGTGCTAGGCTGTTAGACAGTTACGAGCAGTACTTC; CDR3: CSARLLDSYEQYF
V: TRBV4-3; J: TRBJ1-1; D: TRBD1; size: many; DNA: TGCGCCAGCAGCCAAGATAACAGGGGGGGAGGTGAAGCTTTCTTT; CDR3: CASSQDNRGGGEAFF
V: TRBV6-2/TRBV6-3; J: TRBJ1-1; D: NA; size: few; DNA: TGTGCCAGCCATTCGGTGAACACTGAAGCTTTCTTT; CDR3: CASHSVNTEAFF
V: TRBV5-5; J: TRBJ1-1; D: NA; size: many; DNA: TGTGCCAGCAGCTTGGAATTGAGGCTATTGAACACTGAAGCTTTCTTT; CDR3: CASSLELRLLNTEAFF
V: TRBV7-2; J: TRBJ2-7; D: NA; size: many; DNA: TGTGCCAGCAGCTTAAATGGCGGGGGCGGACTCTACGGGCAGTACTTC; CDR3: CASSLNGGGGLYGQYF
V: TRBV3-1; J: TRBJ1-6; D: NA; size: many; DNA: TGTGCCAGCAGCATGGGACACAATAATTCACCCCTCCACTTT; CDR3: CASSMGHNNSPLHF
V: TRBV5-1; J: TRBJ2-1; D: TRBD2; size: many; DNA: TGCGCCAGCAGTCGTACCGGGACTAGCGGGCCCAATGAGCAGTTCTTC; CDR3: CASSRTGTSGPNEQFF
V: TRBV4-3; J: TRBJ2-3; D: NA; size: many; DNA: TGCGCCAGCAGCCTTCGCGTAGGAGTCACAGATACGCAGTATTTT; CDR3: CASSLRVGVTDTQYF
V: TRBV15; J: TRBJ2-1; D: TRBD2; size: many; DNA: TGTGCCACCAGCAGAGATCTGACTAGCGGGGGCAATGAGCAGTTCTTC; CDR3: CATSRDLTSGGNEQFF
V: TRBV5-4; J: TRBJ1-6; D: TRBD1; size: NA; DNA: TGTGCCAGCAGCCCCGGACCGGGACAGCTGCCTTCCACCCTCCACTTT; CDR3: CASSPGPGQLPSTLHF
V: TRBV28; J: TRBJ1-2; D: NA; size: many; DNA: TGTGCCAGCAGCTCACAGAATTCTAACTATGGCTACACCTTC; CDR3: CASSSQNSNYGYTF
V: TRBV6-5; J: TRBJ2-2; D: NA; size: many; DNA: TGTGCCAGCAGTCGCCCGTCGACTCTCCAGACCGGGGAGCTGTTTTTT; CDR3: CASSRPSTLQTGELFF
V: TRBV20-1; J: TRBJ2-3; D: TRBD2; size: few; DNA: TGCAGTGCTAGCTCCCCGGTAGCGGGAGTTGATACGCAGTATTTT; CDR3: CSASSPVAGVDTQYF
V: TRBV29-1; J: TRBJ1-1; D: NA; size: NA; DNA: TGCAGCGTTGAAAGACAGACTGAAGCTTTCTTT; CDR3: CSVERQTEAFF
V: TRBV10-3; J: TRBJ1-5; D: NA; size: many; DNA: TGTGCCATCAGTGAGGGTTTCGGGGGCAATCAGCCCCAGCATTTT; CDR3: CAISEGFGGNQPQHF
V: TRBV6-5; J: TRBJ1-1; D: TRBD1; size: NA; DNA: TGTGCCAGCAGTTATTCGGGACAGGGCGACACTGAAGCTTTCTTT; CDR3: CASSYSGQGDTEAFF
V: TRBV10-3; J: TRBJ1-5; D: TRBD1; size: few; DNA: TGTGCCATCAGTGAGTTGGGGACAGGGGGCGGACAGCCCCAGCATTTT; CDR3: CAISELGTGGGQPQHF
V: TRBV5-1; J: TRBJ2-1; D: NA; size: many; DNA: TGCGCCAGCAGGGTCGACTTCAGCTCCTACAATGAGCAGTTCTTC; CDR3: CASRVDFSSYNEQFF
V: TRBV20-1; J: TRBJ1-2; D: NA; size: few; DNA: TGCAGTGCTAGAGATTTCAACAGGCCCAACTATGGCTACACCTTC; CDR3: CSARDFNRPNYGYTF
V: TRBV12-2; J: TRBJ1-6; D: NA; size: NA; DNA: TGTGCAAGTCGCTTAGCCGGCGCGAGCAATTCACCCCTCCACTTT; CDR3: CASRLAGASNSPLHF
V: TRBV28; J: TRBJ2-1; D: TRBD2; size: many; DNA: TGTGCCAGCTCTAAATTGGGACTAGCGGGAAGCAATGAGCAGTTCTTC; CDR3: CASSKLGLAGSNEQFF
V: TRBV28; J: TRBJ2-1; D: NA; size: few; DNA: TGTGCCAGCAGGTCCCTCTACAATGAGCAGTTCTTC; CDR3: CASRSLYNEQFF
V: TRBV28; J: TRBJ1-5; D: NA; size: few; DNA: TGTGCCAGCAGTTCACAGCCGGGAAGGGGCAATCAGCCCCAGCATTTT; CDR3: CASSSQPGRGNQPQHF
V: TRBV7-9; J: TRBJ2-2; D: TRBD1; size: NA; DNA: TGTGCCAGCAGCTTAGCCCCCGGGACAGGCCCCGGGGAGCTGTTTTTT; CDR3: CASSLAPGTGPGELFF
V: TRBV5-1; J: TRBJ1-2; D: TRBD1; size: NA; DNA: TGCGCCAGCAGCTTGGCCGGGACAGGGGCTGGCTACACCTTC; CDR3: CASSLAGTGAGYTF
V: TRBV2; J: TRBJ2-7; D: TRBD2; size: NA; DNA: TGTGCCGGTAAAAGCGGGGGGACCTCCTACGAGCAGTACTTC; CDR3: CAGKSGGTSYEQYF
V: TRBV29-1; J: TRBJ1-4; D: TRBD1; size: few; DNA: TGCAGCGCGGGGGAGGGGGCGACCCGTGAAAAACTGTTTTTT; CDR3: CSAGEGATREKLFF
V: TRBV7-2; J: TRBJ2-3; D: TRBD2; size: many; DNA: TGTGCCAGCGGTAGGCGGGAGGGAGATACGCAGTATTTT; CDR3: CASGRREGDTQYF
V: TRBV28; J: TRBJ1-4; D: NA; size: many; DNA: TGTGCCAGCAGTTCACCGGGACATCAAGAGGAAAAACTGTTTTTT; CDR3: CASSSPGHQEEKLFF
V: TRBV3-1; J: TRBJ2-5; D: NA; size: many; DNA: TGTGCCAGCAGCCTAGCACAGTCCCAAGAGACCCAGTACTTC; CDR3: CASSLAQSQETQYF
V: TRBV5-5; J: TRBJ1-1; D: NA; size: few; DNA: TGTGCCAGCAGCCGGGAGGGGTGCGAGGCTGAAGCTTTCTTT; CDR3: CASSREGCEAEAFF
V: TRBV7-9; J: TRBJ1-5; D: NA; size: few; DNA: TGTGCCAGCAGCCGAAACTCCAATCAGCCCCAGCATTTT; CDR3: CASSRNSNQPQHF
V: TRBV20-1; J: TRBJ2-3; D: TRBD2; size: many; DNA: TGCAGTACCCGACTAGCGGGGACCACAGATACGCAGTATTTT; CDR3: CSTRLAGTTDTQYF
V: TRBV6-4; J: TRBJ2-3; D: TRBD1; size: many; DNA: TGTGCCAGCAGTGAGCTGGGACAGGGGGGAGATACGCAGTATTTT; CDR3: CASSELGQGGDTQYF
V: TRBV5-1; J: TRBJ2-3; D: TRBD2; size: NA; DNA: TGCGCCAGCAGCTCCGAAGCGGGGGGGCCCGGCGATACGCAGTATTTT; CDR3: CASSSEAGGPGDTQYF
V: TRBV7-6; J: TRBJ2-7; D: NA; size: few; DNA: TGTGCCAGCAGCGCGACTAGTAGCGAGCAGTACTTC; CDR3: CASSATSSEQYF
V: TRBV18; J: TRBJ1-1; D: NA; size: many; DNA: TGTGCCAGCTCACCCCTTGGGGCAGGGCAACTGAACACTGAAGCTTTCTTT; CDR3: CASSPLGAGQLNTEAFF
V: TRBV7-2; J: TRBJ2-3; D: TRBD2; size: many; DNA: TGTGCCAGCAGCTTAGTAGGCCTAGCGGGGGGCTTCCCTAGCACAGATACGCAGTATTTT; CDR3: CASSLVGLAGGFPSTDTQYF
V: TRBV5-1; J: TRBJ2-3; D: TRBD2; size: NA; DNA: TGCGCCAGCAGCAACCGACCTAGCGGGAGCGCTACAGATACGCAGTATTTT; CDR3: CASSNRPSGSATDTQYF
V: TRBV29-1; J: TRBJ2-5; D: TRBD2; size: NA; DNA: TGCAGCGTTGAAGATCCTCGGCTAGCGGGAGGAGTAGAGACCCAGTACTTC; CDR3: CSVEDPRLAGGVETQYF
V: TRBV7-2; J: TRBJ1-5; D: TRBD1; size: NA; DNA: TGTGCCAGCAGCCCCTCAGGGGGGGGTCAGCCCCAGCATTTT; CDR3: CASSPSGGGQPQHF
V: TRBV6-1; J: TRBJ2-1; D: NA; size: NA; DNA: TGTGCCAGCAGTGAAGCGAGGCGCGGGTCCGACGTAAGGGGCTCCTACAATGAGCAGTTCTTC; CDR3: CASSEARRGSDVRGSYNEQFF
V: TRBV20-1; J: TRBJ2-7; D: NA; size: large; DNA: TGCAGTGTTGAGAACTCCTACGAGCAGTACTTC; CDR3: CSVENSYEQYF
V: TRBV20-1; J: TRBJ2-1; D: NA; size: few; DNA: TGCAGTGCTAGAGGCGCAGACTATTCCTCCTACAATGAGCAGTTCTTC; CDR3: CSARGADYSSYNEQFF
V: TRBV7-2; J: TRBJ2-3; D: NA; size: few; DNA: TGTGCCAGCAGCTTAAGCGCTGGACGCCCGGTGGCAGATACGCAGTATTTT; CDR3: CASSLSAGRPVADTQYF
V: TRBV5-1; J: TRBJ2-5; D: NA; size: many; DNA: TGCGCCAGCAGCTTTTCCGGGGCCCCGACGGAGACCCAGTACTTC; CDR3: CASSFSGAPTETQYF
V: TRBV3-1; J: TRBJ2-7; D: TRBD2; size: many; DNA: TGTGCCAGCAGCCAAGGAAGCGGGAGTGTCTCCTACGAGCAGTACTTC; CDR3: CASSQGSGSVSYEQYF
V: TRBV10-3; J: TRBJ2-1; D: TRBD2; size: many; DNA: TGTGCCATCACAACTAGCGGGGGGGATAATGAGCAGTTCTTC; CDR3: CAITTSGGDNEQFF
V: TRBV20-1; J: TRBJ2-1; D: TRBD2; size: many; DNA: TGCAGTGCCAAGACTAGCGGGAGCTCCTACAATGAGCAGTTCTTC; CDR3: CSAKTSGSSYNEQFF
V: TRBV2; J: TRBJ2-3; D: NA; size: few; DNA: TGTGCCAGCAGTGACGTTCCACTCGATACGCAGTATTTT; CDR3: CASSDVPLDTQYF
V: TRBV5-5; J: TRBJ2-1; D: NA; size: NA; DNA: TGTGCCAGCAGCGCCAAGCAAGTATTCAATGAGCAGTTCTTC; CDR3: CASSAKQVFNEQFF
V: TRBV12-3/TRBV12-4; J: TRBJ1-1; D: NA; size: many; DNA: TGTGCCAGCAGTCCTTACACTGAAGCTTTCTTT; CDR3: CASSPYTEAFF